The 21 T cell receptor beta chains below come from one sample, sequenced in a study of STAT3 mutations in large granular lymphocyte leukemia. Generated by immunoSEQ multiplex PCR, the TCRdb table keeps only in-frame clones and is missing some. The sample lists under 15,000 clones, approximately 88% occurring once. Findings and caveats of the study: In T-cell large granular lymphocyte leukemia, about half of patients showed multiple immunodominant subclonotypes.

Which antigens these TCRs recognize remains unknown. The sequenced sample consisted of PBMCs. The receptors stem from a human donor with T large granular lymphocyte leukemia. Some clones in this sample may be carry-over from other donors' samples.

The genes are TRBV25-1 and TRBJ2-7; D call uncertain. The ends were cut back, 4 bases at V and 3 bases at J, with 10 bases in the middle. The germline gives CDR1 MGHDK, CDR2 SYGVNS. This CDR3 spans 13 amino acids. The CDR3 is CASSGHSFYEQYF. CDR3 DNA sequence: TGTGCCAGCAGTGGGCACAGTTTCTACGAGCAGTACTTC.

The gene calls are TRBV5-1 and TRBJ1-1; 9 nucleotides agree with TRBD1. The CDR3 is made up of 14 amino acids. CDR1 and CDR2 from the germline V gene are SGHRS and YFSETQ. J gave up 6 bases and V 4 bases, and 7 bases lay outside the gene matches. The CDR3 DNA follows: TGCGCCAGCAGCCCGGGACAGGGAACCTCTGAAGCTTTCTTT. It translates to CASSPGQGTSEAFF.

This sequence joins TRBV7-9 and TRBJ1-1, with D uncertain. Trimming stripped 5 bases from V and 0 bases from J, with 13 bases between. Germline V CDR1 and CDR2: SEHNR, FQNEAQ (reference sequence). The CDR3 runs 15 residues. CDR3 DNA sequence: TGTGCCAGCAGCCCCGACGGACGCTTGAACACTGAAGCTTTCTTT. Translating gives CASSPDGRLNTEAFF.

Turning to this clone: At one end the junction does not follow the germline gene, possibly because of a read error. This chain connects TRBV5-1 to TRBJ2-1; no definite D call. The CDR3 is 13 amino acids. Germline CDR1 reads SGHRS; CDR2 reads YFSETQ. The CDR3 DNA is TGCGCCAGCAGCTCGTACGGCTACAGTGAGCAGTTCTTC. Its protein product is CASSSYGYSEQFF.

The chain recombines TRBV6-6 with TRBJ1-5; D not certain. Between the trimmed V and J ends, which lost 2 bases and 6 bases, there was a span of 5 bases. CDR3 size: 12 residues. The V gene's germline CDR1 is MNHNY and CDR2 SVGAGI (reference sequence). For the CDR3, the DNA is TGTGCCAGCAGTTACGCAGGTCAGCCCCAGCATTTT. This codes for CASSYAGQPQHF.

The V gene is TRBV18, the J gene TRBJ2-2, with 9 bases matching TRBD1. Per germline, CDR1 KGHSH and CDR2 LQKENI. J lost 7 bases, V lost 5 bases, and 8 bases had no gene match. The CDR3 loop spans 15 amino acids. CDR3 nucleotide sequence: TGTGCCAGCTCAGTTCGACAGGGGGATATCGGGGAGCTGTTTTTT. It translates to CASSVRQGDIGELFF.

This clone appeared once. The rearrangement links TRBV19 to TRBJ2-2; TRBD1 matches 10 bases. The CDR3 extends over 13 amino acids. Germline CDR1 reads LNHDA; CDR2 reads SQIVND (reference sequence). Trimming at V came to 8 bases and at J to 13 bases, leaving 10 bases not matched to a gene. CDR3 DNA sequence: TGTGCCAGTTTGATTCCGGGACAGGGGAGGCTGTTTTTT. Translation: CASLIPGQGRLFF.

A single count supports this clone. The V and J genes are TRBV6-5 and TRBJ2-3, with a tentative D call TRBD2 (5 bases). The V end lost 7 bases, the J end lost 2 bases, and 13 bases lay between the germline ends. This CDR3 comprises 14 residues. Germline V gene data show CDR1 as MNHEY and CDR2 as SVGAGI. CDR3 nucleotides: TGTGCCAGCAAAGCGGTCGGGAACACAGATACGCAGTATTTT. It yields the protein CASKAVGNTDTQYF.

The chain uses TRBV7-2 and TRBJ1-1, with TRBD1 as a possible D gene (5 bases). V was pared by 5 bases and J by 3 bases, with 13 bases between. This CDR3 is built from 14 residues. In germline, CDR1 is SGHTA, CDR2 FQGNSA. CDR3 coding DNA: TGTGCCAGCAGCCCCGGGACGATAGACACTGAAGCTTTCTTT. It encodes CASSPGTIDTEAFF.

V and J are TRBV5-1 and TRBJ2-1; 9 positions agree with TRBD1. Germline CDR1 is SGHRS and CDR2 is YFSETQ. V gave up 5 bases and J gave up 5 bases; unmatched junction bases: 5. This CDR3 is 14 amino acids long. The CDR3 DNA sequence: TGCGCCAGCAGAGCACAGGGGGCGGACAATGAGCAGTTCTTC. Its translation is CASRAQGADNEQFF. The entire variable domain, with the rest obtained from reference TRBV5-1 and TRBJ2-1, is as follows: KAGVTQTPRYLIKTRGQQVTLSCSPISGHRSVSWYQQTPGQGLQFLFEYFSETQRNKGNFPGRFSGRQFSNSRSEMNVSTLELGDSALYLCASRAQGADNEQFFGPGTRLTVL.

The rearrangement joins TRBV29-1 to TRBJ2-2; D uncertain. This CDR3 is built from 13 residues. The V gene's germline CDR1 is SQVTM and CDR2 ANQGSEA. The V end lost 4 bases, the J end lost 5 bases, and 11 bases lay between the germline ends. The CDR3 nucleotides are TGCAGCGTTGGGGCCCTGCCGACCGGGGAGCTGTTTTTT. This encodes CSVGALPTGELFF.

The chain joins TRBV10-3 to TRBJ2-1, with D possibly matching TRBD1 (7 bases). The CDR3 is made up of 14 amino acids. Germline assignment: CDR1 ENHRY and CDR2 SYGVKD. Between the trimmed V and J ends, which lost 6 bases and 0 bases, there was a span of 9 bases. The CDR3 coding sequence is TGTGCCATCAGGCGGGACAGCTCCTACAATGAGCAGTTCTTC. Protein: CAIRRDSSYNEQFF.

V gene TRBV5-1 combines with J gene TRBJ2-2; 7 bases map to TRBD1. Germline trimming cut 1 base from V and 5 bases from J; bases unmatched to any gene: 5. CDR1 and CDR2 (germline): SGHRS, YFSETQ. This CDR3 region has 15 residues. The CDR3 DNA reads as TGCGCCAGCAGCTTGAACAGGGGTGAGACCGGGGAGCTGTTTTTT. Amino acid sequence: CASSLNRGETGELFF.

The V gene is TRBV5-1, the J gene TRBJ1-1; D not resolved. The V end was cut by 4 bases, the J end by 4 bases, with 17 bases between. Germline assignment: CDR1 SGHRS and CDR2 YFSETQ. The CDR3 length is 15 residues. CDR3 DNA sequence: TGCGCCAGCAGCAATGGAGCGGGGATGGGCACTGAAGCTTTCTTT. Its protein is CASSNGAGMGTEAFF.

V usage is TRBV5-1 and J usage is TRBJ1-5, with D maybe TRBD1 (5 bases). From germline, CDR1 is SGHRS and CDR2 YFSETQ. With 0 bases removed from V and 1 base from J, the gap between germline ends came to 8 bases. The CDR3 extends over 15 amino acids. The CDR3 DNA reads TGCGCCAGCAGCTTGGGGGGCTTGAGCAATCAGCCCCAGCATTTT. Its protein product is CASSLGGLSNQPQHF. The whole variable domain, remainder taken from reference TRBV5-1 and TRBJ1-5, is KAGVTQTPRYLIKTRGQQVTLSCSPISGHRSVSWYQQTPGQGLQFLFEYFSETQRNKGNFPGRFSGRQFSNSRSEMNVSTLELGDSALYLCASSLGGLSNQPQHFGDGTRLSIL.

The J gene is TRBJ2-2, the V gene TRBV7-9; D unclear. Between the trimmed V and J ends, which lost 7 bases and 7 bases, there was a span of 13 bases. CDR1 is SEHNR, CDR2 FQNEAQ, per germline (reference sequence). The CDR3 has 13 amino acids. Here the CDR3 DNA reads TGTGCCAGCAACCTGGACCTACACGGGGAGCTGTTTTTT. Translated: CASNLDLHGELFF.

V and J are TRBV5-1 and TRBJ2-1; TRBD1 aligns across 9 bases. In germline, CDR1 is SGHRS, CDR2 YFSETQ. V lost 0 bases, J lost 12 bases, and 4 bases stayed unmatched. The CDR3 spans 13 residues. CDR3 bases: TGCGCCAGCAGCTTGGAGGGACAGGGAGGGCAGTTCTTC. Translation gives CASSLEGQGGQFF.

The DNA of the CDR3 is TGTGCCTGGAGCCTGAGGGGTACCACGGAAGCTTTCTTT. As protein: CAWSLRGTTEAFF. The rearrangement links TRBV30 to TRBJ1-1; maybe TRBD1 (5 bases). The CDR3 sequence is 13 residues long. Deletions cut 3 bases from V and 8 bases from J, with 16 bases between. Germline assignment: CDR1 GTSNPN and CDR2 SVGIG (reference sequence).

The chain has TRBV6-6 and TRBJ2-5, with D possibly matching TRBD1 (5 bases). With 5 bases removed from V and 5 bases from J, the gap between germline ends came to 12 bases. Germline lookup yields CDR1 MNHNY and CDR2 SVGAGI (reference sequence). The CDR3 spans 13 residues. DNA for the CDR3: TGTGCCAGCAGTGTCCAGGGTTGGGAGACCCAGTACTTC. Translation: CASSVQGWETQYF.

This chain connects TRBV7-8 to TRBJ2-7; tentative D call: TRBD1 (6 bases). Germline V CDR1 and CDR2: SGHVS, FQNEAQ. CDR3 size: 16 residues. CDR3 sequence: CASSLDGGWSGYEQYV. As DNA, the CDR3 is TGTGCCAGCAGTTTAGATGGGGGCTGGAGCGGCTACGAGCAGTACGTC.

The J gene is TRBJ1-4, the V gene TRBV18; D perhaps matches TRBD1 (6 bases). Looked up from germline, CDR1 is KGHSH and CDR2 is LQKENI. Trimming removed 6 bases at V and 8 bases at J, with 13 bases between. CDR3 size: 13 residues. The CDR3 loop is CASSRGGPEKLFF. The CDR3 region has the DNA TGTGCCAGCTCTCGGGGGGGGCCGGAAAAACTGTTTTTT.